One sample yielded the 30 T cell receptor beta chains listed below, sequenced in a study of PD-1 blockade in classical Hodgkin lymphoma. Sample time point: cycle 4 day 1 (C4D1), after 6 weeks of nivolumab. All patients relapsed after autologous stem cell transplantation, and brentuximab vedotin exposure varied. The study purified CD4+ T cells from thawed PBMCs using magnetic negative selection. Repertoires were generated with immunoSEQ multiplex PCR, while TCRdb's copy carries only in-frame clones and drops some. The sample has more than 20,000 clones, under 75% seen once. The specimen comprised CD4+ T cells from blood, sampled before the fourth cycle of nivolumab. The receptors shown here come from a human donor with classical Hodgkin lymphoma.

This clone has a single count. V and J are TRBV11-2 and TRBJ2-7; TRBD1 agrees at 11 bases. The CDR3 spans 14 residues. Per the germline V gene, CDR1 is SGHAT and CDR2 is FQNNGV. The V segment lost 5 bases and the J segment 7 bases; nucleotides outside the gene matches: 7. The CDR3: CASSPPGTGGEQYF. As DNA, the CDR3 is TGTGCCAGCAGCCCACCCGGGACAGGGGGGGAGCAGTACTTC.

This chain uses TRBV19 with TRBJ2-2; 7 nucleotides align to TRBD1. CDR1 and CDR2 (germline): LNHDA, SQIVND (reference sequence). With V trimmed by 6 bases and J by 7 bases, 11 bases remained unmatched. CDR3 length equals 15 residues. The CDR3 DNA reads as TGTGCCAGTAGGCTGGACACAGGGGTTGACGGGGAGCTGTTTTTT. Protein sequence: CASRLDTGVDGELFF.

The CDR3 region has the DNA TGTGCCAGCAGTTTATACTCAGGGGCGCGGGGTGGCTACACCTTC. The encoded protein is CASSLYSGARGGYTF. The chain combines TRBV28 with TRBJ1-2; a possible D gene is TRBD1 (6 bases). V dropped 1 base and J dropped 7 bases, with 16 bases sitting between them. The germline V gene has CDR1 MDHEN and CDR2 SYDVKM. The CDR3 consists of 15 residues.

This rearrangement joins TRBV28 to TRBJ2-1, with D possibly TRBD2 on 6 matching bases. The CDR3 consists of 14 residues. V was shortened by 6 bases and J by 1 base, with 10 bases between the two germline ends. The germline V gene encodes CDR1 MDHEN and CDR2 SYDVKM. DNA for the CDR3: TGTGCCAGCAGGGTGGGGGGTTCCTACAATGAGCAGTTCTTC. This gives the protein CASRVGGSYNEQFF.

The chain recombines TRBV11-2 with TRBJ1-2, with a possible D match to TRBD1 (5 bases). CDR3 length equals 14 residues. V lost 6 bases and J 4 bases, leaving 15 bases between the germline ends. Germline loops: CDR1 SGHAT, CDR2 FQNNGV. CDR3 nucleotide sequence: TGTGCCAGCAGGGAAATACAGGAGCCCTATGGCTACACCTTC. Residues: CASREIQEPYGYTF. The whole variable domain, filled in from reference TRBV11-2 and TRBJ1-2, reads EAGVAQSPRYKIIEKRQSVAFWCNPISGHATLYWYQQILGQGPKLLIQFQNNGVVDDSQLPKDRFSAERLKGVDSTLKIQPAKLEDSAVYLCASREIQEPYGYTFGSGTRLTVV.

This chain links TRBV7-2 with TRBJ2-5; 10 positions match TRBD2. The CDR3 loop spans 17 amino acids. The V and J ends lost 5 bases and 2 bases, in that order; junction bases with no gene match: 11. Germline V gene sequence: CDR1 SGHTA, CDR2 FQGNSA. The DNA for the CDR3 is TGTGCCAGCAGCCACCTCAGTGAGCGGGGGGGACAAGAGACCCAGTACTTC. Amino acid sequence: CASSHLSERGGQETQYF.

V is TRBV30 and J is TRBJ2-3, with a possible D match to TRBD2 (6 bases). This CDR3 region has 14 residues. The germline V gene encodes CDR1 GTSNPN and CDR2 SVGIG (reference sequence). Trimming pared 5 bases from V and 1 base from J, leaving 13 bases between. The CDR3 DNA reads as TGTGCCTGGGCCCGAGCTAGCGGCACAGATACGCAGTATTTT. Residues: CAWARASGTDTQYF.

V usage is TRBV5-6 and J usage is TRBJ1-5; D is perhaps TRBD1 (6 bases). V gave up 0 bases and J gave up 10 bases, with 14 bases separating them. CDR1 and CDR2 from the germline V gene are SGHDT and YYEEEE. This CDR3 contains 14 residues. In nucleotides, the CDR3 is TGTGCCAGCAGCTTGGGAACAGGGCAAATACCCCAGCATTTT. It encodes CASSLGTGQIPQHF.

The DNA for the CDR3 is TGTGCCAGCAGTTTATCCCCCGCAGGGATTGGCTACACCTTC. Translating it yields CASSLSPAGIGYTF. The chain recombines TRBV27 with TRBJ1-2; D is possibly TRBD1 (5 bases). CDR1 and CDR2 (germline): MNHEY, SMNVEV (reference sequence). This CDR3 is 14 amino acids long. V lost 0 bases and J 7 bases, leaving 12 bases between the germline ends.

This chain links TRBV27 with TRBJ1-2; no firm D call. The germline V and J ends were trimmed by 5 bases and 0 bases, with 10 bases remaining between them. The CDR3 length is 14 residues. Per germline, CDR1 MNHEY and CDR2 SMNVEV (reference sequence). The CDR3 protein is CASSPLPSNYGYTF. The DNA of the CDR3 is TGTGCCAGCAGTCCGCTACCGTCTAACTATGGCTACACCTTC.

This chain links TRBV19 with TRBJ1-1; 9 bases are a match to TRBD1. The CDR3 runs 13 residues. Germline CDR1 and CDR2: LNHDA and SQIVND (reference sequence). Losses at the gene ends were 5 bases for V and 5 bases for J; bases not matched to a gene: 3. CDR3 sequence: CASSVDRGTEAFF. Here the CDR3 DNA reads TGTGCCAGTAGTGTGGACAGGGGAACTGAAGCTTTCTTT.

The chain recombines TRBV5-1 with TRBJ2-7; no reliable D call. Germline loops: CDR1 SGHRS, CDR2 YFSETQ. V lost 0 bases to trimming and J lost 1 base, with 5 bases between them. The CDR3 is 13 residues long. CDR3 nucleotide sequence: TGCGCCAGCAGCTTGGGCCGTTCCTACGAGCAGTACTTC. Protein sequence: CASSLGRSYEQYF.

This rearrangement joins TRBV11-2 to TRBJ1-2; D not certain. This CDR3 has 13 residues. The V gene lost 3 bases and the J gene lost 8 bases, with 13 bases spanning the gap. Per germline, CDR1 SGHAT and CDR2 FQNNGV. In nucleotides, the CDR3 is TGTGCCAGCAGCTTGACGGCGAATGGGGGCTACACCTTC. Translated: CASSLTANGGYTF.

This chain uses TRBV5-1 with TRBJ2-5, with TRBD1 as a possible D gene (8 bases). CDR1 and CDR2 from the germline V gene are SGHRS and YFSETQ. V lost 2 bases, J lost 3 bases, and 11 bases lay in between. The CDR3 consists of 14 residues. The CDR3 coding sequence is TGCGCCAGCAGCTTACAGGGGGGGAAAGAGACCCAGTACTTC. This encodes CASSLQGGKETQYF.

The chain combines TRBV28 with TRBJ2-3; D ambiguous. The CDR3 totals 14 residues. V was cut by 6 bases and J by 6 bases, with 16 bases left in between. Germline V gives CDR1 MDHEN, CDR2 SYDVKM. This CDR3 reads CASRRPLPQDTQYF. CDR3 nucleotides: TGTGCCAGCAGACGCCCCCTTCCCCAGGATACGCAGTATTTT.

Here the CDR3 DNA reads TGTGCCAGCAGCTCGGCGAGGAGGGGAATCATAGCCAAAAACATTCAGTACTTC. This codes for CASSSARRGIIAKNIQYF. This rearrangement joins TRBV7-8 to TRBJ2-4, with D possibly TRBD2 on 6 matching bases. This CDR3 has 18 amino acids. Germline V gene data show CDR1 as SGHVS and CDR2 as FQNEAQ. V gave up 4 bases and J gave up 0 bases, with 19 bases separating them.

This clone was observed once. This chain's CDR3 is CASSTTGQTYNEQFF. The DNA of the CDR3 is TGTGCCAGCAGCACGACGGGACAGACATACAATGAGCAGTTCTTC. The rearrangement joins TRBV27 to TRBJ2-1, with TRBD1 matching 7 bases. From germline, CDR1 is MNHEY and CDR2 SMNVEV (reference sequence). This CDR3 has 15 residues. Germline trimming cut 6 bases from V and 4 bases from J; bases unmatched to any gene: 9.

This chain connects TRBV5-6 to TRBJ1-5; 7 bases agree with TRBD1. Germline-derived CDR1 and CDR2 are SGHDT and YYEEEE. CDR3 length: 15 amino acids. V trimming: 0 bases; J trimming: 5 bases; junction bases outside the gene matches: 5. The CDR3 sequence: CASSLGDSMYQPQHF. In DNA form, the CDR3 reads TGTGCCAGCAGCTTGGGGGACAGCATGTATCAGCCCCAGCATTTT.

The V gene is TRBV7-9, the J gene TRBJ1-1; weak D call: TRBD1 (5 bases). The CDR3 has 12 residues. V was shortened by 6 bases and J by 3 bases, with 8 bases between the two germline ends. Germline V gene data show CDR1 as SEHNR and CDR2 as FQNEAQ (reference sequence). Here the CDR3 DNA reads TGTGCCAGCAGTGAAGGGGACACTGAAGCTTTCTTT. Its protein product is CASSEGDTEAFF.

The rearrangement uses TRBV28 and TRBJ1-6; no clear D gene. V shed 4 bases and J shed 10 bases, with 17 bases lying between them. Germline values: CDR1 MDHEN, CDR2 SYDVKM. This CDR3 is built from 15 residues. CDR3 in DNA: TGTGCCAGCAGTTCCGTCGTTTCGTCTTTCTCACCCCTCCACTTT. Translating it yields CASSSVVSSFSPLHF.

The chain carries TRBV5-1 and TRBJ1-1; D is unresolved. The CDR3 loop spans 13 amino acids. Germline-derived CDR1 and CDR2 are SGHRS and YFSETQ. The V gene lost 0 bases and the J gene lost 2 bases, with 5 bases spanning the gap. The CDR3 loop reads CASSLVINTEAFF. CDR3 bases: TGCGCCAGCAGCTTGGTGATTAACACTGAAGCTTTCTTT.

The V call is TRBV2, the J call TRBJ2-7; 8 nucleotides line up with TRBD1. Per the germline V gene, CDR1 is SNHLY and CDR2 is FYNNEI. The CDR3 consists of 12 residues. V was pared by 8 bases and J by 7 bases, with 7 bases of the junction left unmatched. The CDR3 spells CASGQGAWEQYF. The CDR3 nucleotides are TGTGCCAGCGGCCAGGGGGCTTGGGAGCAGTACTTC.

This chain joins TRBV5-5 and TRBJ1-1; no definite D call. The V end lost 2 bases, the J end lost 3 bases, and 17 bases lay between the germline ends. The CDR3 sequence is 16 residues long. CDR1 SGHKS and CDR2 YYEKEE come from the germline V gene (reference sequence). The CDR3 protein is CASSFYVGLRYTEAFF. The DNA for the CDR3 is TGTGCCAGCAGCTTTTACGTCGGGCTGAGGTACACTGAAGCTTTCTTT.

This clone was recorded only once. This sequence joins TRBV5-5 and TRBJ1-2; D is possibly TRBD1 (6 bases). The germline V gene encodes CDR1 SGHKS and CDR2 YYEKEE (reference sequence). V lost 4 bases and J lost 5, with 15 bases in between. This CDR3 has 14 amino acids. The CDR3 spells CASSLGQGWYGYTF. In nucleotides, the CDR3 is TGTGCCAGCAGCCTCGGGCAGGGGTGGTATGGCTACACCTTC.

The table lists this clone with a count of one. The chain uses TRBV2 and TRBJ2-4, with D perhaps TRBD2 (6 bases). Germline V gives CDR1 SNHLY, CDR2 FYNNEI. The CDR3 totals 15 residues. V dropped 5 bases and J dropped 0 bases, with 11 bases sitting between them. The CDR3 DNA is TGTGCCAGCAGTCGGGAGAGCCTAGCCAAAAACATTCAGTACTTC. Protein product: CASSRESLAKNIQYF.

The chain is built from TRBV5-1 and TRBJ2-5, with TRBD2 matching 13 bases. After removal of 0 bases from V and 4 bases from J, the junction contained 3 bases not matched to a gene. The CDR3 is 16 residues long. Germline CDR1 is SGHRS and CDR2 is YFSETQ. CDR3: CASSLGTSGGSETQYF. The CDR3 nucleotides are TGCGCCAGCAGCTTGGGGACTAGCGGGGGCTCAGAGACCCAGTACTTC.

This chain uses TRBV6-5 with TRBJ1-3; D is ambiguous. Per the germline V gene, CDR1 is MNHEY and CDR2 is SVGAGI. The CDR3 length is 15 residues. V lost 5 bases and J 0 bases, leaving 11 bases between the germline ends. CDR3: CASSPDGISGNTIYF. The CDR3 DNA reads as TGTGCCAGCAGTCCCGACGGTATCTCTGGAAACACCATATATTTT.

This clone was seen a few times. V usage is TRBV18 and J usage is TRBJ2-7; the match to TRBD1 covers 8 bases. After removal of 4 bases from V and 2 bases from J, the junction contained 4 bases not matched to a gene. This CDR3 contains 14 residues. CDR1 is KGHSH, CDR2 LQKENI, per germline. CDR3 DNA: TGTGCCAGCTCACAGGGACAGGCGACCTACGAGCAGTACTTC. Protein: CASSQGQATYEQYF.

The V gene is TRBV18, the J gene TRBJ1-6; maybe TRBD1 (5 bases). The V end was cut by 6 bases, the J end by 5 bases, with 11 bases between. CDR3 length: 14 residues. The germline V gene has CDR1 KGHSH and CDR2 LQKENI. CDR3 in DNA: TGTGCCAGCTCCAGGGCGGTGGATAATTCACCCCTCCACTTT. Translated, it gives CASSRAVDNSPLHF.

The genes are TRBV7-6 and TRBJ2-3; D not resolved. The CDR3 is 13 residues long. V lost 1 base to trimming and J lost 4 bases, with 6 bases between them. CDR1 is SGHVS, CDR2 FNYEAQ, per germline. CDR3 sequence (DNA): TGTGCCAGCAGCTTAGACGAGGCAGATACGCAGTATTTT. This sequence encodes CASSLDEADTQYF.